These 21 T cell receptor beta chains share one sample of origin, sequenced in a study of tumor-infiltrating lymphocytes in primary liver carcinoma. It was from approximately 20-30 mg of unsorted bulk tissue that RNA and DNA were co-extracted. The template, 450 to 650 ng total RNA, yielded TCR beta cDNA made with a constant-region primer. Construction of TCR beta libraries relied on three successive nested multiplex PCR rounds employing slightly modified ARM-PCR. Forward primers for TRBV1-TRBV30 and a C-beta reverse primer served the first two PCR rounds, at 10 cycles each. One entry per CDR3 protein results from TCRdb running MiXCR on the multiplex PCR reads. The sample has about 120,000 distinct CDR3 sequences, about 68% seen once; the top ten hold around 9.3%. The sample was liver tumor tissue from sampling region 1. Subset defined: tumor region T1, superior pole. These receptors were collected from a woman aged 55-69 years with primary liver carcinoma and hepatitis B virus infection.

With regard to this clonotype: A much larger clone lies one base from this, so it may be a read error. The rearrangement links TRBV5-1 to TRBJ2-6; 12 bases align to TRBD1. Losses at the gene ends were 1 base for V and 1 base for J; bases not matched to a gene: 12. This CDR3 region has 21 residues. CDR1 and CDR2 (germline): SGHRS, YFSETQ. CDR3 DNA sequence: TGCGCCAGCAGCTTGCTTGCGGGGACAGGGGGCTCAGGATCTGGGGCCAACGTCCTGACTTTC. It encodes CASSLLAGTGGSGSGANVLTF.

Notes on this clonotype: At one end the junction does not follow the germline gene, possibly because of a read error. The chain joins TRBV11-2 to TRBJ1-6; 7 nucleotides align to TRBD1. Germline V gene data show CDR1 as SGHAT and CDR2 as FQNNGV. The CDR3 length is 17 residues. CDR3 amino acids: CAITGDEGFSYNSPLHF. The CDR3 DNA reads TGTGCCATCACAGGGGACGAAGGATTCTCCTATAATTCGCCCCTCCACTTT.

Worth noting for this clonotype: Here the CDR3 omits its conserved ending phenylalanine or tryptophan, so a read error is the likely source. V gene TRBV6-5 combines with J gene TRBJ2-4; D not resolved. Germline V CDR1 and CDR2: MNHEY, SVGAGI. This CDR3 has 14 residues. The CDR3 bases are TGTGTCACCAGCCGACAAGGAACCGAAAACATTCAGTACCTC. Residues: CVTSRQGTENIQYL.

The rearrangement joins TRBV28 to TRBJ1-2; D is uncertain. Germline loops: CDR1 MDHEN, CDR2 SYDVKM. The CDR3 is made up of 14 amino acids. With 9 bases removed from V and 0 bases from J, the gap between germline ends came to 14 bases. The CDR3: CASIRQRANYGYTF. The CDR3 DNA follows: TGTGCCAGTATAAGGCAGAGAGCTAACTATGGCTACACCTTC.

Regarding this clonotype: The germline gene is not matched at one end of the junction; a read error may be the cause. This sequence joins TRBV11-2 and TRBJ2-7; D remains unclear. The CDR3 sequence is 14 residues long. The germline V gene encodes CDR1 SGHAT and CDR2 FQNNGV. CDR3 nucleotide sequence: TGTGCCAGAAGCTTAGATTTACCCCGGTACGAACAGTACTTC. It encodes CARSLDLPRYEQYF.

The chain is built from TRBV28 and TRBJ1-1; tentatively, D is TRBD1 (5 bases). The V gene's germline CDR1 is MDHEN and CDR2 SYDVKM. Between the trimmed V and J ends, which lost 5 bases and 2 bases, there was a span of 18 bases. The CDR3 consists of 16 residues. CDR3 nucleotide sequence: TGTGCCAGCAGTCGTGACAGCCTTTCACGAAACACTGAAGCTTTCTTT. Translated, it gives CASSRDSLSRNTEAFF.

This clonotype was found many times. The rearrangement uses TRBV7-8 and TRBJ1-5; D gene ambiguous. Germline V lookup: CDR1 SGHVS, CDR2 FQNEAQ. This CDR3 spans 16 amino acids. V lost 5 bases, J lost 1 base, and 15 bases lay in between. The CDR3 DNA reads TGTGCCAGCAGCCCTAGGACCGGAGGGAGCAATCAGCCCCAGCATTTT. This sequence encodes CASSPRTGGSNQPQHF.

About this clonotype itself: A much larger clonotype is one base distant, so this may be a read error. The chain joins TRBV29-1 to TRBJ2-5; D is perhaps TRBD1 (5 bases). V lost 5 bases, J lost 1 base, and 14 bases lay in between. CDR1 is SQVTM and CDR2 is ANQGSEA in the germline V gene. The CDR3 totals 14 residues. Here the CDR3 DNA reads TGCAGCGTTATCCAAGCAGGGTCCCAAGAGACCCAGTACTTC. Translation: CSVIQAGSQETQYF.

This clonotype came up a few times. V usage is TRBV28 and J usage is TRBJ2-4, with 15 positions matching TRBD2. The CDR3 is 21 amino acids. The V gene end was trimmed by 10 bases and the J gene end by 1 base; junction bases not matched to a gene: 20. Germline values: CDR1 MDHEN, CDR2 SYDVKM. In DNA form, the CDR3 reads TGTGCCAAGTTTTCCTCAAGCCAAGGGACTAGCGGGAGGCCCGCCAAAAACATTCAGTACTTC. Translation gives CAKFSSSQGTSGRPAKNIQYF. Full variable domain (outside the CDR3, taken from reference TRBV28 and TRBJ2-4): DVKVTQSSRYLVKRTGEKVFLECVQDMDHENMFWYRQDPGLGLRLIYFSYDVKMKEKGDIPEGYSVSREKKERFSLILESASTNQTSMYLCAKFSSSQGTSGRPAKNIQYFGAGTRLSVL.

This clonotype was seen once. A much larger clone is a single base away; this may be a read error. CDR3 in DNA: TGTGACATCACGGGACACGCGAACACCGGGGAGCTGTTTTTT. Its protein is CDITGHANTGELFF. The J gene is TRBJ2-2, the V gene TRBV10-3; D possibly corresponds to TRBD1 (6 bases). CDR3 size: 14 residues. CDR1 is ENHRY and CDR2 is SYGVKD in the germline V gene.

This clonotype was observed many times. The chain links TRBV29-1 to TRBJ2-3; D could derive from TRBD1 or TRBD2 (5 bases each). The CDR3 consists of 14 residues. Trimming stripped 7 bases from V and 2 bases from J, with 16 bases between. The germline CDR1 and CDR2 sequences are SQVTM and ANQGSEA. The CDR3 sequence: CSAPAAGTTDTQYF. The DNA for the CDR3 is TGCAGCGCCCCGGCTGCAGGGACCACAGATACGCAGTATTTT.

As concerns this clonotype: This may be a read error, as it is one base from a much larger clone. This chain links TRBV6-5 with TRBJ1-1; weak D call: TRBD1 (6 bases). The CDR3 runs 11 residues. Germline CDR1 reads MNHEY; CDR2 reads SVGAGI. Trimming removed 5 bases at V and 10 bases at J, with 11 bases between. The DNA of the CDR3 is TGTGCCAGCAGTCGGGGGGCGGGAGCTTTCTTT. It translates to CASSRGAGAFF.

As regards this clonotype: The germline gene is not matched at one end of the junction; a read error may be the cause. The rearrangement links TRBV6-1 to TRBJ1-5; D gene uncertain. The CDR3 is 13 amino acids. Germline CDR1 reads MNHNS; CDR2 reads SASEGT. The CDR3 DNA sequence: TGTACCAGCAGTGAAGAACGTATTCAGCCCCAGCATTTT. It encodes CTSSEERIQPQHF.

The rearrangement joins TRBV5-1 to TRBJ2-7; the match to TRBD2 covers 13 bases. CDR1 and CDR2 (germline): SGHRS, YFSETQ. The CDR3 totals 16 residues. The V and J ends lost 4 bases and 3 bases, in that order; junction bases with no gene match: 7. The CDR3, as DNA: TGCGCCAGCAGCGCGCGGACTAGCGGGAGCTTCTACGAGCAGTACTTC. Its protein product is CASSARTSGSFYEQYF.

The chain is built from TRBV11-2 and TRBJ2-3; D is tentatively TRBD1 or TRBD2 (5 bases each). CDR3 length: 16 amino acids. Per the germline V gene, CDR1 is SGHAT and CDR2 is FQNNGV. V was clipped by 6 bases and J by 3 bases, with 19 bases between them. CDR3 coding DNA: TGTGCCAGCAGATTGTTTAGGGGTTCGGGGACAGATACGCAGTATTTT. Protein: CASRLFRGSGTDTQYF. Full variable domain (remainder filled in from reference TRBV11-2 and TRBJ2-3): EAGVAQSPRYKIIEKRQSVAFWCNPISGHATLYWYQQILGQGPKLLIQFQNNGVVDDSQLPKDRFSAERLKGVDSTLKIQPAKLEDSAVYLCASRLFRGSGTDTQYFGPGTRLTVL.

Remarks on this clonotype: A read error may produce the germline difference seen at one junction end. V usage is TRBV11-2 and J usage is TRBJ2-7, with D maybe TRBD2 (6 bases). Germline CDR1 SGHAT, CDR2 FQNNGV. The CDR3 runs to 13 residues. For the CDR3, the DNA is TGTGTCAGCAGCTTGGGACTGTACTACGAGCAGTACTTC. Its translation is CVSSLGLYYEQYF.

As regards this clonotype: A clone one base away is much larger, so this may be a read error. The genes are TRBV11-2 and TRBJ2-1; 9 nucleotides line up with TRBD2. From germline, CDR1 is SGHAT and CDR2 FQNNGV. This CDR3 is built from 18 residues. The ends lost 1 base at V and 9 bases at J; junction bases unmatched: 16. CDR3 residues: CASSLVLAGGSAPLEQFF. CDR3 DNA: TGTGCCAGCAGCTTAGTATTGGCGGGAGGGTCCGCCCCACTTGAGCAGTTCTTC. Full variable domain (outside the CDR3, taken from reference TRBV11-2 and TRBJ2-1): EAGVAQSPRYKIIEKRQSVAFWCNPISGHATLYWYQQILGQGPKLLIQFQNNGVVDDSQLPKDRFSAERLKGVDSTLKIQPAKLEDSAVYLCASSLVLAGGSAPLEQFFGPGTRLTVL.

In regard to this clonotype: At one end, the junction sequence differs from germline, possibly due to a read error. J is TRBJ2-3 and V is TRBV11-2, with a tentative D call TRBD2 (5 bases). Germline CDR1 and CDR2: SGHAT and FQNNGV. The CDR3 is made up of 14 amino acids. The DNA of the CDR3 is TGTGCCAGCAGTTTAGAGTCTAGGGAGAGGTCGCAGTATTTT. Amino acid sequence: CASSLESRERSQYF.

Comments on this clonotype: Mismatch with germline at one junction end may stem from a read error. This chain joins TRBV11-2 and TRBJ1-2; D is possibly TRBD1 (5 bases). The CDR3 extends over 15 amino acids. In germline, CDR1 is SGHAT, CDR2 FQNNGV. The CDR3 DNA follows: TGTGCCAGTAGCTCACCCGCGACCGACAGCTATGGCTACACCTTC. Amino acid sequence: CASSSPATDSYGYTF.

As regards this clonotype: One end of the junction varies from germline; a read error may be responsible. This chain connects TRBV12-3 or TRBV12-4 to TRBJ2-4; weak D call: TRBD2 (6 bases). The CDR3 runs 12 residues. CDR3 DNA sequence: TGTGCCAGCAGTTTAGCGTGGGGGACTCAGCACTTC. Translation gives CASSLAWGTQHF.

Notes on this clonotype: A much larger clone differs by one base, so this may be a read error. V usage is TRBV28 and J usage is TRBJ2-1; no definite D call. Germline-derived CDR1 and CDR2 are MDHEN and SYDVKM. The CDR3 is 12 amino acids. CDR3 residues: CVSSLGLNEQFF. The CDR3 DNA reads as TGTGTCAGCAGTTTAGGGCTCAATGAGCAGTTCTTC.